The T cell receptor (beta chain) under discussion was sequenced for a study of OX40 agonist ivuxolimab in advanced cancers. Turning to the study itself: Ivuxolimab, which patients received intravenously every 2 weeks, was dosed at 0.01 to 10 mg/kg. General study results and limits: The expanded peripheral T cells' antigen specificity was not determined.

TCRdb's copy holds only in-frame clones and misses some; the assay was immunoSEQ multiplex PCR. This table has 20,000 to 25,000 clones, approximately 91% appearing once. On this clone: Its target is not known.

With 2 bases removed from V and 8 bases from J, the gap between germline ends came to 9 bases. Germline lookup yields CDR1 PRHDT and CDR2 FYEKMQ (reference sequence). The CDR3 is 12 residues long. This chain links TRBV13 with TRBJ1-1, with D perhaps TRBD1 (6 bases). The sequence derives from an adult with an advanced solid tumor such as melanoma, head and neck, liver or kidney cancer. Material: CD4+ or CD8+ T cells sorted from blood, obtained in a trial of the OX40 agonist ivuxolimab. In nucleotides, the CDR3 is TGTGCCAGCAGCTTACTCAGGGGAGAAGCTTTCTTT. Its protein product is CASSLLRGEAFF.